This entry lists 22 T cell receptor beta chains sequenced from one sample in a study of T-cell reconstitution after alpha-beta-depleted transplantation in children. This sample's TCRbeta library carried unique molecular identifier barcodes. MiXCR was run by TCRdb on the PCR reads, yielding one entry per CDR3 protein. This sample has about 580,000 distinct CDR3 sequences, with about 23% found just once. The source material was PBMCs, mostly from graft donor cells, sampled 360 days after TCRalphabeta/CD19-depleted stem cell transplant. These receptors were taken from a boy under two years old who had a stem cell transplant for acute myeloid leukemia, so the T cells may come from the graft donor.

This clonotype was seen repeatedly, ten times or more. V gene TRBV2 combines with J gene TRBJ2-2; D remains unclear. CDR3 length: 14 residues. CDR1 is SNHLY and CDR2 is FYNNEI in the germline V gene. Trimming removed 10 bases from V and 0 bases from J, with 12 bases in between. CDR3: CAKKPVTNTGELFF. The CDR3 nucleotides are TGTGCCAAAAAGCCCGTAACGAACACCGGGGAGCTGTTTTTT.

This clonotype was observed at least ten times. This rearrangement joins TRBV20-1 to TRBJ2-7, with 9 bases that match TRBD1. Germline values: CDR1 DFQATT, CDR2 SNEGSKA (reference sequence). This CDR3 comprises 15 residues. The V gene end was trimmed by 1 base and the J gene end by 3 bases; junction bases not matched to a gene: 7. The CDR3 region has the DNA TGCAGTGCTAGAGTTCCGGGACAGGGAGACTACGAGCAGTACTTC. It specifies CSARVPGQGDYEQYF.

This clonotype came up a few times. This chain joins TRBV6-1 and TRBJ2-7, with D possibly being TRBD2 (6 bases). The V end was cut by 6 bases, the J end by 2 bases, with 14 bases between. The CDR3 is made up of 14 amino acids. Germline V gene sequence: CDR1 MNHNS, CDR2 SASEGT. This chain's CDR3 is CASRSLAGTYEQYV. The CDR3 nucleotides are TGTGCCAGCAGATCCCTGGCGGGAACCTACGAGCAGTACGTC.

This rearrangement joins TRBV2 to TRBJ2-5, with TRBD1 matching over 8 bases. CDR3 length: 12 amino acids. Looked up from germline, CDR1 is SNHLY and CDR2 is FYNNEI. The trim removed 6 bases at V and 6 bases at J, leaving 3 bases unmatched. The CDR3 loop is CASSDRGKTQYF. CDR3 DNA sequence: TGTGCCAGCAGCGACAGGGGAAAGACCCAGTACTTC.

This clonotype was found a few times. V is TRBV5-8 and J is TRBJ2-2; D is ambiguous. The germline V and J ends were trimmed by 0 bases and 4 bases, with 7 bases remaining between them. The CDR3 runs to 14 residues. Germline V gives CDR1 SGHTS, CDR2 YDEGEE. DNA of the CDR3: TGTGCCAGCAGCTTGGGGCAGACCACCGGGGAGCTGTTTTTT. Residues: CASSLGQTTGELFF. Full variable domain (outside the CDR3, taken from reference TRBV5-8 and TRBJ2-2): EAGVTQSPTHLIKTRGQQATLRCSPISGHTSVYWYQQALGLGLQFLLWYDEGEERNRGNFPPRFSGRQFPNYSSELNVNALELEDSALYLCASSLGQTTGELFFGEGSRLTVL.

The chain couples TRBV20-1 to TRBJ2-7; 7 bases are shared with TRBD1. Germline loops: CDR1 DFQATT, CDR2 SNEGSKA (reference sequence). The CDR3 is 15 residues long. The J segment lost 2 bases and the V segment lost 3 bases, leaving 10 bases of the junction unmatched. The CDR3 sequence: CSASLGQPAPYEQYF. For the CDR3, the DNA is TGCAGTGCTAGCCTGGGACAGCCCGCACCCTACGAGCAGTACTTC.

This clonotype was seen only a few times. This sequence joins TRBV20-1 and TRBJ2-7; tentative D call: TRBD2 (6 bases). This CDR3 is 14 amino acids long. Germline values: CDR1 DFQATT, CDR2 SNEGSKA (reference sequence). The germline V and J ends were trimmed by 3 bases and 6 bases, with 18 bases remaining between them. The CDR3 sequence: CSASKLATDGEQYF. CDR3 DNA sequence: TGCAGTGCTAGTAAGCTAGCGACGGACGGCGAGCAGTACTTC.

The table lists this clonotype with a few counts. The V and J genes are TRBV20-1 and TRBJ1-1; possible D gene TRBD1, 5 bases. CDR3 length equals 12 residues. Trimming left V 7 bases short and J 6 bases short, with 15 bases between. The germline V gene has CDR1 DFQATT and CDR2 SNEGSKA (reference sequence). The CDR3 coding sequence is TGCAGTGGTTGGCAGGGCAATTCTGAAGCTTTCTTT. Its translation: CSGWQGNSEAFF.

There are a few counts of this clonotype. The V gene is TRBV2, the J gene TRBJ2-1; no definite D call. CDR1 and CDR2 from the germline V gene are SNHLY and FYNNEI. CDR3 size: 16 residues. Trimming removed 5 bases from V and 0 bases from J, with 14 bases in between. The CDR3 here is CASSPYDFNSYNEQFF. CDR3 bases: TGTGCCAGCAGTCCTTATGACTTCAACTCCTACAATGAGCAGTTCTTC.

This chain connects TRBV28 to TRBJ2-1, with 7 bases matching TRBD1. Per germline, CDR1 MDHEN and CDR2 SYDVKM. Germline trimming cut 7 bases from V and 4 bases from J; bases unmatched to any gene: 13. The CDR3 extends over 16 amino acids. As DNA, the CDR3 is TGTGCCAGCACCCCACTAGGGGGCAAGAGGTACAATGAGCAGTTCTTC. It translates to CASTPLGGKRYNEQFF.

In its sample, this clonotype was seen many times. Mismatch with germline at one junction end may stem from a read error. This chain links TRBV20-1 with TRBJ2-1, with 7 bases that match TRBD2. This CDR3 is 12 amino acids long. CDR1 and CDR2 (germline): DFQATT, SNEGSKA (reference sequence). CDR3 in amino acids: CSATRDYDEQFF. CDR3 in DNA: TGCAGTGCTACCCGGGACTACGATGAGCAGTTCTTC.

Ten or more counts support this clonotype. The chain carries TRBV12-3 or TRBV12-4 and TRBJ2-5; TRBD2 might be the D (6 bases). Trimming cost V 6 bases and J 0 bases, with 17 bases left between them. The CDR3 has 16 amino acids. CDR3 in DNA: TGTGCCAGCAGCCTCGGGGGACTCCCGTACCAAGAGACCCAGTACTTC. Its translation is CASSLGGLPYQETQYF.

J is TRBJ2-1 and V is TRBV2; 8 bases are shared with TRBD1. This CDR3 is built from 14 residues. The ends lost 9 bases at V and 9 bases at J; junction bases unmatched: 13. In germline, CDR1 is SNHLY, CDR2 FYNNEI. The DNA for the CDR3 is TGTGCCAGTTGCTCCGGGACAGGATTGGGTGAGCAGTTCTTC. This codes for CASCSGTGLGEQFF.

The J gene is TRBJ2-7, the V gene TRBV7-6; perhaps TRBD1 as D (6 bases). Germline V gives CDR1 SGHVS, CDR2 FNYEAQ. The CDR3 sequence is 16 residues long. V was clipped by 7 bases and J by 8 bases, with 27 bases between them. The CDR3 protein is CASILVPGTRPCKQYV. The DNA of the CDR3 is TGTGCCAGCATCCTAGTTCCCGGGACACGACCCTGTAAGCAGTACGTC.

The rearrangement links TRBV7-7 to TRBJ2-1, with a tentative D call TRBD1 (5 bases). CDR3 length: 16 residues. Germline CDR1 is SSHAT and CDR2 is FNYEAQ (reference sequence). The ends were cut back, 3 bases at V and 5 bases at J, with 17 bases in the middle. The CDR3 here is CASSLPSSDSHNEQFF. In DNA, the CDR3 is TGTGCCAGCAGCTTGCCTTCCTCAGACAGTCACAATGAGCAGTTCTTC.

CDR3 sequence reads: CASGTSGGATDTQYF. CDR3 in DNA: TGTGCCAGCGGCACTAGCGGGGGGGCTACAGATACGCAGTATTTT. The chain uses TRBV7-9 and TRBJ2-3; TRBD2 agrees at 13 bases. CDR1 and CDR2 (germline): SEHNR, FQNEAQ (reference sequence). This CDR3 has 15 amino acids. V was clipped by 8 bases and J by 3 bases; unmatched bases: 5.

This clonotype has a handful of counts. The rearrangement links TRBV27 to TRBJ2-7; maybe TRBD1 (6 bases). The length of the CDR3 is 14 residues. Trimming removed 3 bases from V and 1 base from J, with 10 bases in between. Germline CDR1 and CDR2: MNHEY and SMNVEV (reference sequence). The CDR3 region is CASSFGQSSYEQYF. DNA for the CDR3: TGTGCCAGCAGTTTCGGACAGTCATCCTACGAGCAGTACTTC.

This clonotype has only a few counts. V gene TRBV28 combines with J gene TRBJ1-1, with D perhaps TRBD1 (6 bases). CDR3 length equals 13 residues. Trimming cost V 4 bases and J 8 bases, with 14 bases left between them. CDR1 is MDHEN and CDR2 is SYDVKM in the germline V gene. The CDR3 here is CASSYRTALEAFF. The CDR3 coding sequence is TGTGCCAGCAGTTATCGGACAGCCTTAGAAGCTTTCTTT. The full variable domain, in which reference TRBV28 and TRBJ1-1 provide the parts outside the CDR3, is DVKVTQSSRYLVKRTGEKVFLECVQDMDHENMFWYRQDPGLGLRLIYFSYDVKMKEKGDIPEGYSVSREKKERFSLILESASTNQTSMYLCASSYRTALEAFFGQGTRLTVV.

This clonotype was counted at least ten times. The chain employs TRBV5-1 and TRBJ1-3; TRBD1 might be the D (6 bases). Germline CDR1 is SGHRS and CDR2 is YFSETQ. Trimming removed 0 bases from V and 5 bases from J, with 15 bases in between. The CDR3 contains 16 residues. CDR3 nucleotides: TGCGCCAGCAGCTTGGCCGCCACAGGGAGCCGAAACACCATATATTTT. Its translation: CASSLAATGSRNTIYF.

This clonotype was detected a few times. The chain couples TRBV7-8 to TRBJ2-5; TRBD2 agrees at 7 bases. Germline loops: CDR1 SGHVS, CDR2 FQNEAQ. This CDR3 is 15 amino acids long. J lost 4 bases, V lost 2 bases, and 7 bases had no gene match. The CDR3: CASSLSEGRGETQYF. DNA for the CDR3: TGTGCCAGCAGCTTATCGGAGGGGAGGGGAGAGACCCAGTACTTC. Using reference TRBV7-8 and TRBJ2-5 for the parts outside the CDR3, the full variable domain is GAGVSQSPRYKVAKRGQDVALRCDPISGHVSLFWYQQALGQGPEFLTYFQNEAQLDKSGLPSDRFFAERPEGSVSTLKIQRTQQEDSAVYLCASSLSEGRGETQYFGPGTRLLVL.

This clonotype was detected many times. The chain recombines TRBV20-1 with TRBJ2-7; the D is unclear. The CDR3 consists of 12 residues. The V and J ends lost 0 bases and 6 bases respectively, with 9 bases between them. CDR1 is DFQATT and CDR2 is SNEGSKA in the germline V gene (reference sequence). The CDR3 DNA is TGCAGTGCTAGAGATCACTCTTTCGAGCAGTACGTC. This encodes CSARDHSFEQYV.

The chain links TRBV15 to TRBJ2-7; D might be TRBD1 or TRBD2, each matching 5 bases. Germline CDR1 and CDR2: LNHNV and YYDKDF (reference sequence). The ends were cut back, 0 bases at V and 3 bases at J, with 12 bases in the middle. The CDR3 is made up of 15 amino acids. The CDR3 bases are TGTGCCACCAGCAGAGATCCAGGGAGCCTCTACGAGCAGTACGTC. This translates into CATSRDPGSLYEQYV.